A selection of T cell receptor beta chains follows, all from one sample in a study of Ad26.COV2.S vaccination and SARS-CoV-2 variants. Clones were sequenced by immunoSEQ multiplex PCR, and TCRdb holds only the in-frame ones, with some missing. In the table there are roughly 680,000 clones, around 89% of which are singletons. The material was peripheral blood, obtained in a trial of Ad26.COV2.S vaccine versus placebo. These receptors were collected from a person between 18 and 65 years old who received the Ad26.COV2.S COVID-19 vaccine or a placebo. Both conserved end residues are part of each CDR3. The D gene is left open where the match is weak. Not every row has a clone size; where given, it reads once, few, many or a size class.

J | size | V | D | DNA | CDR3
TRBJ2-2 | NA | TRBV5-5 | NA | TGTGCCAGCAGCTCCCCGCTCGGAGGGACGAACACCGGGGAGCTGTTTTTT | CASSSPLGGTNTGELFF
TRBJ2-3 | NA | TRBV19 | NA | TGTGCCAGTAGGGGTCAGAGCACAGATACGCAGTATTTT | CASRGQSTDTQYF
TRBJ1-3 | NA | TRBV11-2 | NA | TGTGCCAGCAGCTTAGAGGACACAGCAGCCCTCACCTCTGGAAACACCATATATTTT | CASSLEDTAALTSGNTIYF
TRBJ2-7 | NA | TRBV4-3 | NA | TGCGCCAGCAGCCAAGTGACCTTGGGGTCCGAGCAGTACTTC | CASSQVTLGSEQYF
TRBJ2-2 | NA | TRBV18 | TRBD1 | TGTGCCAGCTCCCCACAGGGGGCGCGGACCGGGGAGCTGTTTTTT | CASSPQGARTGELFF
TRBJ1-2 | once | TRBV4-2 | NA | TGTGCCAGCAGCCAAGACCCGACAGTAAACTATGGCTACACCTTC | CASSQDPTVNYGYTF
TRBJ1-1 | NA | TRBV20-1 | TRBD1 | TGCAGTGCTAGAAGGACAGGCGTTGCTTTCTTT | CSARRTGVAFF
TRBJ1-3 | NA | TRBV5-1 | NA | TGCGCCAGCAGCTTGCAGGGTATAACTGGAAACACCATATATTTT | CASSLQGITGNTIYF
TRBJ1-1 | NA | TRBV10-3 | NA | TGTGCCATCAGTGTAAGACAGTTCTACACTGAAGCTTTCTTT | CAISVRQFYTEAFF
TRBJ1-5 | few | TRBV10-2 | NA | TGCGCCAGCAGTGATGGGCAGGGGATGCCCTCGCCCCAGCATTTT | CASSDGQGMPSPQHF
TRBJ1-1 | NA | TRBV18 | NA | TGTGCCAGCTCCTCGACAGAGAATATGAACACTGAAGCTTTCTTT | CASSSTENMNTEAFF
TRBJ1-6 | few | TRBV19 | TRBD1 | TGTGCCAGTAGCGGACAGGGAAATTCACCCCTCCACTTT | CASSGQGNSPLHF
TRBJ2-5 | NA | TRBV5-4 | TRBD1 | TGTGCCAGCAGCCCGGGGACAGGCCAAGAGACCCAGTACTTC | CASSPGTGQETQYF
TRBJ1-1 | once | TRBV6-6 | NA | TGTGCCAGCAGTTACTCATCGGTAGCGCCTGAAGCTTTCTTT | CASSYSSVAPEAFF
TRBJ1-2 | once | TRBV5-1 | NA | TGCGCCAGCGGCGGGGGAACCGCCGGGGGCTACACCTTC | CASGGGTAGGYTF
TRBJ1-1 | NA | TRBV20-1 | NA | TGCAGCGCCCGCGTGAACACTGAAGCTTTCTTT | CSARVNTEAFF